This T cell receptor beta chain derives from a study of glioma-infiltrating T cells. The overall study: Sequencing aimed for roughly 4.5- to 11-fold coverage of 750,000 to 1,000,000 peripheral T cells.

The iRepertoire nested amplicon-rescue multiplex PCR amplified TCR alpha and beta CDR3s from RNA. Input was 100-400 ng of tissue mRNA or PBMC total RNA. TCRdb re-called the multiplex PCR reads through MiXCR, storing one row per CDR3 protein. The table includes approximately 400,000 distinct CDR3 sequences, about two fifths detected once. This clonotype has just a few counts. Its target is unknown. Study outcomes and limitations: Signature shared blood CDR3 motifs were enriched in low-divergence and depleted in high-divergence patients. Non-neoplastic patients had below-expected tissue-blood divergence, while all gliomas exceeded expectation.

This CDR3 has 15 residues. Between the trimmed V and J ends, which lost 1 base and 0 bases, there was a span of 10 bases. Germline V lookup: CDR1 SGHTA, CDR2 FQGNSA. This clonotype was sampled from a human donor with low-grade glioma or glioblastoma, undergoing nonglioma brain surgery, or in good health (not recorded which). The chain joins TRBV7-2 to TRBJ2-7; no reliable D call. The sequencing input was glioma tissue, nonneoplastic brain tissue, or PBMCs (not recorded which). The CDR3 region is CASSLGAFSSYEQYF. CDR3 bases: TGTGCCAGCAGCTTAGGGGCGTTTAGCTCCTACGAGCAGTACTTC.